Listed below are T cell receptor beta chains from one sample, sequenced in a study of regulatory dendritic cells for organ transplantation. The method was immunoSEQ multiplex PCR; TCRdb's version includes in-frame clones alone and lacks a portion of them. This table has some 40,000 clones, around nine tenths appearing once. Sequences were obtained from naive CD8+ T cells from blood. The receptors stem from a human donor in good health. Both conserved end residues are part of each CDR3. Each record gives: V gene, D gene, clone size, J gene, CDR3 protein, CDR3 DNA. A D gene is named only where the DNA matches it firmly. Part of the rows lack a size; the others show once, few, many or a class for expanded clones.

TRBV14	.	.	TRBJ1-1	CASSQERSVNTEAFF	TGTGCCAGCAGCCAAGAACGGTCGGTGAACACTGAAGCTTTCTTT
TRBV27	TRBD1	.	TRBJ1-3	CASSLRTGHYTIYF	TGTGCCAGCAGTTTACGGACAGGTCATTACACCATATATTTT
TRBV27	.	.	TRBJ2-7	CASSFRGEQYF	TGTGCCAGCAGTTTTCGGGGCGAGCAGTACTTC
TRBV28	.	.	TRBJ1-1	CASSLPTSQAYTEAFF	TGTGCCAGCAGTTTACCTACTTCGCAGGCGTACACTGAAGCTTTCTTT
TRBV7-2	.	few	TRBJ1-2	CASSLPGVGYTF	TGTGCCAGCAGCCTACCCGGTGTGGGCTACACCTTC
TRBV2	.	.	TRBJ2-7	CASSDQRSYEQYF	TGTGCCAGCAGTGACCAGAGATCCTACGAGCAGTACTTC
TRBV7-6	.	.	TRBJ2-7	CASSLAGQRYEQYF	TGTGCCAGCAGCTTAGCAGGACAGCGTTACGAGCAGTACTTC
TRBV7-9	.	few	TRBJ1-2	CASSNFSYTF	TGTGCCAGCAGCAATTTCAGCTACACCTTC
TRBV7-9	.	.	TRBJ1-4	CASSSLVQEKLFF	TGTGCCAGCAGCTCCCTCGTGCAGGAAAAACTGTTTTTT
TRBV4-1	TRBD1	.	TRBJ1-1	CASSQGDRGPPNTEAFF	TGCGCCAGCAGCCAAGGGGACAGGGGGCCCCCGAACACTGAAGCTTTCTTT
TRBV30	TRBD1	.	TRBJ1-4	CAWSAGTGNGKLFF	TGTGCCTGGAGTGCCGGGACAGGGAATGGAAAACTGTTTTTT
TRBV7-3	TRBD2	.	TRBJ2-2	CASSSPGLAGGPSTGELFF	TGTGCCAGCAGCTCCCCGGGACTAGCGGGGGGGCCTAGCACCGGGGAGCTGTTTTTT
TRBV14	.	.	TRBJ2-7	CASSQDCWEALSSYEQYF	TGTGCCAGCAGCCAAGACTGCTGGGAGGCCCTTAGCTCCTACGAGCAGTACTTC
TRBV27	.	.	TRBJ1-1	CASRKGGTEAFF	TGTGCCAGTCGAAAGGGAGGCACTGAAGCTTTCTTT
TRBV6-5	.	.	TRBJ2-3	CASSYGSDTQYF	TGTGCCAGCAGTTACGGTTCAGATACGCAGTATTTT
TRBV6-5	TRBD2	once	TRBJ2-3	CATGLAGGDTQYF	TGTGCCACAGGACTAGCGGGGGGTGATACGCAGTATTTT
TRBV28	.	.	TRBJ1-1	CASKNTGGAEAFF	TGTGCCAGCAAAAATACGGGTGGTGCTGAAGCTTTCTTT
TRBV28	.	.	TRBJ2-5	CASSFYLGETQYF	TGTGCCAGCAGTTTTTATTTAGGAGAGACCCAGTACTTC
TRBV6-6	TRBD1	.	TRBJ1-2	CASSYSNEDRGRGYTF	TGTGCCAGCAGTTACTCGAATGAGGACAGGGGCAGGGGCTACACCTTC
TRBV5-1	TRBD1	.	TRBJ2-1	CASSLGTGDSDEQFF	TGCGCCAGCAGCCTAGGGACAGGGGACAGCGATGAGCAGTTCTTC
TRBV5-4	.	.	TRBJ2-7	CASGANEQYF	TGTGCCAGCGGGGCTAACGAGCAGTACTTC
TRBV5-1	.	once	TRBJ2-2	CASSYNSHTGELFF	TGCGCCAGCAGCTACAACTCCCACACCGGGGAGCTGTTTTTT
TRBV28	.	.	TRBJ1-2	CASSSYGGRSFGGYTF	TGTGCCAGCAGTTCTTATGGGGGACGGAGTTTTGGTGGCTACACCTTC
TRBV4-2	TRBD1	once	TRBJ1-1	CASSQKDRGSTEAFF	TGTGCCAGCAGCCAGAAGGACAGGGGAAGCACTGAAGCTTTCTTT
TRBV4-3	.	.	TRBJ2-7	CASSQEYRDPYEQYF	TGCGCCAGCAGCCAAGAGTACAGGGATCCCTACGAGCAGTACTTC
TRBV29-1	.	.	TRBJ2-1	CSAILSSYNEQFF	TGCAGCGCGATACTTAGCTCCTACAATGAGCAGTTCTTC
TRBV10-3	.	.	TRBJ1-1	CAIRGVMNTEAFF	TGTGCCATCAGAGGGGTCATGAACACTGAAGCTTTCTTT
TRBV7-6	.	.	TRBJ1-2	CASSFGREYGYTF	TGTGCCAGCAGCTTCGGGAGGGAATATGGCTACACCTTC
TRBV27	TRBD1	.	TRBJ1-2	CASRDRTGDGYTF	TGTGCCAGCAGGGACAGGACAGGGGATGGCTACACCTTC
TRBV30	.	.	TRBJ1-5	CAWSVQVGQPQHF	TGTGCCTGGAGTGTACAGGTCGGTCAGCCCCAGCATTTT
TRBV27	.	.	TRBJ2-7	CASSINRGTAYEQYF	TGTGCCAGCAGTATAAACCGGGGGACAGCCTACGAGCAGTACTTC
TRBV5-4	TRBD2	.	TRBJ2-7	CASSLGTSSSYEQYF	TGTGCCAGCAGCTTAGGGACTAGCAGCTCCTACGAGCAGTACTTC
TRBV6-5	TRBD2	.	TRBJ2-7	CASSPLAGGMEGYF	TGTGCCAGCAGCCCACTAGCGGGAGGTATGGAAGGGTACTTC
TRBV27	TRBD1	.	TRBJ1-2	CASATGGAYYGYTF	TGTGCCAGCGCAACAGGGGGCGCGTACTATGGCTACACCTTC
TRBV21-1	.	.	TRBJ1-2	CARTVLLYGYTF	TGTGCCAGGACAGTTTTATTATATGGCTACACCTTC
TRBV11-1	.	once	TRBJ2-2	CASSLEFGPETGELFF	TGTGCCAGCAGCTTAGAGTTCGGTCCTGAAACCGGGGAGCTGTTTTTT
TRBV4-2	TRBD2	.	TRBJ2-3	CASSDGLAGDSTTDTQYF	TGTGCCAGCAGCGACGGACTAGCGGGAGACTCTACCACAGATACGCAGTATTTT
TRBV11-2	.	few	TRBJ1-2	CASSRDGLGYTF	TGTGCCAGCAGCCGTGACGGCTTGGGCTACACCTTC
TRBV18	TRBD2	.	TRBJ2-2	CASSPDAGVNTGELFF	TGTGCCAGCTCACCAGATGCGGGGGTGAACACCGGGGAGCTGTTTTTT
TRBV7-6	TRBD1	.	TRBJ1-4	CASSLGTGGGKLFF	TGTGCCAGCAGCTTAGGGACAGGGGGGGGAAAACTGTTTTTT
TRBV5-6	.	.	TRBJ2-1	CASSVAGSYNEQFF	TGTGCCAGCAGTGTTGCGGGTTCCTACAATGAGCAGTTCTTC
TRBV6-1	.	.	TRBJ1-2	CASSEPARGVHYGYTF	TGTGCCAGCAGTGAACCCGCCAGGGGAGTGCACTATGGCTACACCTTC